This TCR beta chain came from a study of shared clonotypes between healthy human individuals. Authors' processing steps: ImmunoSEQ yielded junction-only sequences lacking quality scores, so filtering differed. Profiled with immunoSEQ multiplex PCR; TCRdb holds only in-frame clones, not every one. V, J and clone size derive from that table, while D and trimming were established from the DNA sequence. This sample has more than 1 million clones, with approximately 80% found just once. Study-level findings and limits: Naive CD4 clonotype sharing across several donors was about 5%.

The CDR3 contains 14 residues. CDR1 SNHLY and CDR2 FYNNEI come from the germline V gene. V was clipped by 4 bases and J by 1 base, with 11 bases between them. Everyone who donated was a Caucasian adult who lived in Nashville, Tennessee. Details on this clone: Its specificity is not known.

Sequencing was done on a sample of memory CD4+ T cells from PBMCs. Stated subset: CD45RA-negative fraction. The receptor comes from a man in his late teens or twenties in good health. Some clones in this sample may be carry-over from other donors' samples. This chain connects TRBV2 to TRBJ2-7; no firm D call. The CDR3 coding sequence is TGTGCCAGCAGTGTAAGTGAGACATCCTACGAGCAGTACTTC. This encodes CASSVSETSYEQYF.